The 12 T cell receptor beta chains below all came from one sample that was sequenced in a study of OX40 agonist ivuxolimab in advanced cancers. Using immunoSEQ multiplex PCR, the repertoire was profiled, and TCRdb retains in-frame clones only, with some absent. The top ten clones hold roughly 9.8% of a sample with 35,000 to 40,000 clones, about 92% of them seen once. This sample comprised CD4+ or CD8+ T cells sorted from blood, obtained in a trial of the OX40 agonist ivuxolimab. The receptors derive from an adult with an advanced solid tumor such as melanoma, head and neck, liver or kidney cancer.

V is TRBV4-1 and J is TRBJ1-1, with TRBD1 identical over 7 bases. The CDR3 contains 15 residues. After removal of 6 bases from V and 2 bases from J, the junction contained 9 bases not matched to a gene. Germline V gives CDR1 MGHRA, CDR2 YSYEKL. The CDR3 region is CASRTGEVGNTEAFF. In nucleotides, the CDR3 is TGCGCCAGCAGAACAGGGGAGGTCGGAAACACTGAAGCTTTCTTT.

The chain joins TRBV27 to TRBJ2-1; 10 nucleotides match TRBD2. V shed 6 bases, J shed 7 bases, and the junction held 9 bases outside the gene matches. Germline V gene sequence: CDR1 MNHEY, CDR2 SMNVEV (reference sequence). This CDR3 comprises 15 residues. For the CDR3, the DNA is TGTGCCAGCAGACTGGCTAGCGGGAGTATTAATGAGCAGTTCTTC. Amino acid sequence: CASRLASGSINEQFF.

The rearrangement links TRBV28 to TRBJ2-7, with D perhaps TRBD1 (6 bases). CDR3 length: 14 amino acids. The germline V gene has CDR1 MDHEN and CDR2 SYDVKM. Trimming removed 5 bases from V and 7 bases from J, with 18 bases in between. The CDR3 DNA is TGTGCCAGCAGTCCCCTCCCGACAGGAGCGGAGCAGTACTTC. Amino acids: CASSPLPTGAEQYF.

The rearrangement joins TRBV5-1 to TRBJ2-7; TRBD1 matches at 7 bases. This CDR3 comprises 13 residues. Trimming removed 7 bases from V and 7 bases from J; junction bases left unmatched: 11. Germline V CDR1 and CDR2: SGHRS, YFSETQ. CDR3 in amino acids: CASQQQGKGEQYF. The CDR3 nucleotides are TGCGCCAGCCAACAACAGGGGAAGGGTGAGCAGTACTTC.

This clone is a singleton in its sample. The chain employs TRBV7-8 and TRBJ2-1; D is possibly TRBD2 (5 bases). The CDR3 is made up of 17 amino acids. The V and J ends lost 2 bases and 0 bases respectively, with 14 bases between them. Germline values: CDR1 SGHVS, CDR2 FQNEAQ. The CDR3 coding sequence is TGTGCCAGCAGCTTATTCGGTAGCGCGAGCTCCTACAATGAGCAGTTCTTC. Translation: CASSLFGSASSYNEQFF.

This clone has a single count. The gene calls are TRBV30 and TRBJ1-5, with D perhaps TRBD1 (5 bases). Germline values: CDR1 GTSNPN, CDR2 SVGIG (reference sequence). V dropped 1 base and J dropped 6 bases, with 16 bases sitting between them. The CDR3 is 15 amino acids. CDR3 protein: CAWSATGLGSQPQHF. CDR3 DNA: TGTGCCTGGAGTGCCACAGGCCTCGGGAGTCAGCCCCAGCATTTT.

V is TRBV9 and J is TRBJ2-2; 7 bases match TRBD2. Trimming at V came to 7 bases and at J to 2 bases, leaving 8 bases not matched to a gene. CDR3 length: 15 residues. Germline CDR1 SGDLS, CDR2 YYNGEE. In DNA form, the CDR3 reads TGTGCCAGCTCCGAGACGGGACTAAACACCGGGGAGCTGTTTTTT. Protein product: CASSETGLNTGELFF. Full variable domain (missing parts from reference TRBV9 and TRBJ2-2): DSGVTQTPKHLITATGQRVTLRCSPRSGDLSVYWYQQSLDQGLQFLIQYYNGEERAKGNILERFSAQQFPDLHSELNLSSLELGDSALYFCASSETGLNTGELFFGEGSRLTVL.

The CDR3 DNA reads as TGTGCCAGCAGTTCCCGGACTAGCGGGAACAATGAGCAGTTCTTC. As protein: CASSSRTSGNNEQFF. This chain connects TRBV6-5 to TRBJ2-1, with 12 bases that match TRBD2. The CDR3 covers 15 residues. V was clipped by 4 bases and J by 5 bases; unmatched bases: 3. Looked up from germline, CDR1 is MNHEY and CDR2 is SVGAGI.

This clone was observed once. This chain uses TRBV4-1 with TRBJ1-2; D is undetermined. V was pared by 2 bases and J by 5 bases, with 18 bases between. In germline, CDR1 is MGHRA, CDR2 YSYEKL. This CDR3 is built from 16 residues. CDR3 sequence reads: CASSQRLTRLGYGYTF. The CDR3 nucleotides read TGCGCCAGCAGCCAACGACTAACCAGGCTCGGATATGGCTACACCTTC.

CDR3: CASRDFSSYNEQFF. The DNA of the CDR3 is TGTGCCAGCAGGGACTTCAGCTCCTACAATGAGCAGTTCTTC. V and J are TRBV2 and TRBJ2-1; possibly TRBD2 for D (5 bases). Trimming left V 6 bases short and J 0 bases short, with 9 bases between. This CDR3 region has 14 residues. CDR1 is SNHLY, CDR2 FYNNEI, per germline.

This chain links TRBV7-9 with TRBJ2-5, with D uncertain. CDR1 and CDR2 (germline): SEHNR, FQNEAQ (reference sequence). V was clipped by 3 bases and J by 2 bases, with 4 bases between them. This CDR3 has 12 residues. CDR3 coding DNA: TGTGCCAGCAGCTTCTATCAAGAGACCCAGTACTTC. Translation: CASSFYQETQYF.

The chain couples TRBV7-9 to TRBJ2-3; 15 nucleotides line up with TRBD2. Germline-derived CDR1 and CDR2 are SEHNR and FQNEAQ (reference sequence). This CDR3 region has 19 residues. The V and J ends lost 4 bases and 0 bases, in that order; junction bases with no gene match: 8. DNA of the CDR3: TGTGCCAGCAGCTCCGGGACTAGCGGGAGGAAGGGGAGCACAGATACGCAGTATTTT. Translating it yields CASSSGTSGRKGSTDTQYF. The variable domain in full, completed from reference TRBV7-9 and TRBJ2-3, reads DTGVSQNPRHKITKRGQNVTFRCDPISEHNRLYWYRQTLGQGPEFLTYFQNEAQLEKSRLLSDRFSAERPKGSFSTLEIQRTEQGDSAMYLCASSSGTSGRKGSTDTQYFGPGTRLTVL.